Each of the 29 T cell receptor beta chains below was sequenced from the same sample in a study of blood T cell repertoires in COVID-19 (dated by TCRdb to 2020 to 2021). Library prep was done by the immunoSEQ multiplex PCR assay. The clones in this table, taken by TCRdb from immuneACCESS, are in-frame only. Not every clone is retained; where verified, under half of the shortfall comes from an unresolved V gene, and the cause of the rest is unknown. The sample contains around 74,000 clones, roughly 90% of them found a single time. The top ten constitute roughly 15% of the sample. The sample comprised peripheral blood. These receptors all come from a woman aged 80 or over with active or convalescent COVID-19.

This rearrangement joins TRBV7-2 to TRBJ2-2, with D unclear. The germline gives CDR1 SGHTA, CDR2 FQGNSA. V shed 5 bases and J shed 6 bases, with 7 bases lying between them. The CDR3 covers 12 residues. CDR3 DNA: TGTGCCAGCAGCCTAGGGCCCGGGGAGCTGTTTTTT. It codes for CASSLGPGELFF.

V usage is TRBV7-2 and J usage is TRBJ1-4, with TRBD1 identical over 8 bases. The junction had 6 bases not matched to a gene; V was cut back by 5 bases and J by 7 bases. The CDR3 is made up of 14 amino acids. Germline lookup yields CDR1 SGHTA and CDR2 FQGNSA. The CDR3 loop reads CASSTDRAVEKLFF. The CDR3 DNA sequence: TGTGCCAGCAGCACGGACAGGGCTGTTGAAAAACTGTTTTTT.

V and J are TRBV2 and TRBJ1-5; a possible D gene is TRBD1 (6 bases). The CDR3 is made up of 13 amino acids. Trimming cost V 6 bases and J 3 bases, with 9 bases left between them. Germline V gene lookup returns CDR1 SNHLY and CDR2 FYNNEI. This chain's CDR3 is CASRRDTNQPQHF. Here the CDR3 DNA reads TGTGCCAGCAGAAGGGACACCAATCAGCCCCAGCATTTT. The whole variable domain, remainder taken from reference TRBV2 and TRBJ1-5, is EPEVTQTPSHQVTQMGQEVILRCVPISNHLYFYWYRQILGQKVEFLVSFYNNEISEKSEIFDDQFSVERPDGSNFTLKIRSTKLEDSAMYFCASRRDTNQPQHFGDGTRLSIL.

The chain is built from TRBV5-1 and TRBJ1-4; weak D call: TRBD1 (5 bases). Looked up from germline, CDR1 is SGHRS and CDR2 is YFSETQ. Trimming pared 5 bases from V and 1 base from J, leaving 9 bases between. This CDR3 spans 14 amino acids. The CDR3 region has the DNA TGCGCCAGCAGGGCGGGGGTAACTAATGAAAAACTGTTTTTT. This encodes CASRAGVTNEKLFF.

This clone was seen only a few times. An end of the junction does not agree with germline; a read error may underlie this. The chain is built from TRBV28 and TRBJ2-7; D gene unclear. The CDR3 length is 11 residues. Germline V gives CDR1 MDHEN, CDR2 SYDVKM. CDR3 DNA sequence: TGTGCCAGCAGTTCCTTTCCGACACTGTGCTTC. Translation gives CASSSFPTLCF.

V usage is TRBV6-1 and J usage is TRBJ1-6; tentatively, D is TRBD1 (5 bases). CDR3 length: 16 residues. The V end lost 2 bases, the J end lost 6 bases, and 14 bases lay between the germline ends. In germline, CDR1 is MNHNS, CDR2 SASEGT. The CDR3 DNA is TGTGCCAGCAGTGAACTTGGGGCGGCCTCTAATTCACCCCTCCACTTT. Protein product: CASSELGAASNSPLHF.

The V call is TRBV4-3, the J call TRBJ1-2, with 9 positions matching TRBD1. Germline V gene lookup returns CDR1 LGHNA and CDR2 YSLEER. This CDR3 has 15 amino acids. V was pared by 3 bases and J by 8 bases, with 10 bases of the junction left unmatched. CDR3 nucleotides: TGCGCCAGCAGCCACCAACAGGGGGCTTTTGGCGGCTACACCTTC. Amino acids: CASSHQQGAFGGYTF.

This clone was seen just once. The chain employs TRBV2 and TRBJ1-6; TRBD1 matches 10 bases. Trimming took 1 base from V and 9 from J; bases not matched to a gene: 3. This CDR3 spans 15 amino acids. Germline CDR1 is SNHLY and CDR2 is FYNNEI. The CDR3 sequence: CASSEGDRGTSPLHF. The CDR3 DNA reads TGTGCCAGCAGTGAAGGGGACAGGGGTACTTCACCCCTCCACTTT. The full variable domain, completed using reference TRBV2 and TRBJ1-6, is EPEVTQTPSHQVTQMGQEVILRCVPISNHLYFYWYRQILGQKVEFLVSFYNNEISEKSEIFDDQFSVERPDGSNFTLKIRSTKLEDSAMYFCASSEGDRGTSPLHFGNGTRLTVT.

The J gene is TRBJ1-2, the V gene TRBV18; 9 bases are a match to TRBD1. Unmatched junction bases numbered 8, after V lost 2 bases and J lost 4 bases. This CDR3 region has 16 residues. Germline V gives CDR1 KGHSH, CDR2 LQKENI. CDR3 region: CASSPTYGQGTYGYTF. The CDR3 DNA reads TGTGCCAGCTCACCAACTTATGGACAGGGGACCTATGGCTACACCTTC.

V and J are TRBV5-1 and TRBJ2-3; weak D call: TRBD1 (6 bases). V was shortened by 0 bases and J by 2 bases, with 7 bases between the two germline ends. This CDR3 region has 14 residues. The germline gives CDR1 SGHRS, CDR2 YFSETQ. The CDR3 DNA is TGCGCCAGCAGCTTGGGGGGGCCCACAGATACGCAGTATTTT. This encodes CASSLGGPTDTQYF.

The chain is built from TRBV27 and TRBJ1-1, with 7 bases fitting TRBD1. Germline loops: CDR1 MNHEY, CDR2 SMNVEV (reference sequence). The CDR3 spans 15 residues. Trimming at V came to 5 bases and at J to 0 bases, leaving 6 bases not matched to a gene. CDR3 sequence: CASSPDRILNTEAFF. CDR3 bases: TGTGCCAGCAGTCCGGACAGGATATTGAACACTGAAGCTTTCTTT.

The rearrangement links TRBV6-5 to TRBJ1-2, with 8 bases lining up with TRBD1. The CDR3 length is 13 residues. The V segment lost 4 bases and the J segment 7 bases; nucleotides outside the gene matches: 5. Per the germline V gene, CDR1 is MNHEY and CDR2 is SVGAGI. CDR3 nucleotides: TGTGCCAGCAGTTTAGCGGACAGGGCTGGCTACACCTTC. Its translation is CASSLADRAGYTF.

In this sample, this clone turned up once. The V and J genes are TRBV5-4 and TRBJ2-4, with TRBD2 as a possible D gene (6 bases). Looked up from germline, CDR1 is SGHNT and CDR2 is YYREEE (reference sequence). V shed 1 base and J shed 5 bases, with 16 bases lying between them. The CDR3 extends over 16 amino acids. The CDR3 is CASSLTGTPLQNIQYF. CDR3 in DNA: TGTGCCAGCAGCTTGACCGGGACTCCCCTTCAAAACATTCAGTACTTC.

CDR3 DNA sequence: TGTGCCAGCTTACTAGCGGGGGAACAAAAGGGTACGCAGTATTTT. This translates into CASLLAGEQKGTQYF. The chain uses TRBV13 and TRBJ2-3; the match to TRBD2 covers 11 bases. CDR3 length: 15 amino acids. Germline assignment: CDR1 PRHDT and CDR2 FYEKMQ (reference sequence). V trimming: 8 bases; J trimming: 8 bases; junction bases outside the gene matches: 12.

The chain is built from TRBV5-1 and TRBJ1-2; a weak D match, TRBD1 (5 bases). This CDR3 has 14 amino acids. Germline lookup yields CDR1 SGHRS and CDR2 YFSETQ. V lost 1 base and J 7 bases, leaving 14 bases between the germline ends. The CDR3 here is CASSLSAGPLGYTF. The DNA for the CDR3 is TGCGCCAGCAGCTTGTCGGCGGGACCCCTTGGCTACACCTTC. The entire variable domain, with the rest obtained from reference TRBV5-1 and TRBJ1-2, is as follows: KAGVTQTPRYLIKTRGQQVTLSCSPISGHRSVSWYQQTPGQGLQFLFEYFSETQRNKGNFPGRFSGRQFSNSRSEMNVSTLELGDSALYLCASSLSAGPLGYTFGSGTRLTVV.

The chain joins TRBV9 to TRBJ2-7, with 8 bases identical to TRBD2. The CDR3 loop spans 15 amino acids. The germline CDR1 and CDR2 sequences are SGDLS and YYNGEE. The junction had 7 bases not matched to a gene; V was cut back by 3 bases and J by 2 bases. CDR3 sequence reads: CASSESRGAPYEQYF. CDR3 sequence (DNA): TGTGCCAGCAGCGAATCGCGGGGGGCCCCCTACGAGCAGTACTTC.

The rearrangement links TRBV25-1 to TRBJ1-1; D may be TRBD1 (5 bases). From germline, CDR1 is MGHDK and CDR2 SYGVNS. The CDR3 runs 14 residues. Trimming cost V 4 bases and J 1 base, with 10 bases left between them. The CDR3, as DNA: TGTGCCAGCAGTGCGCTACAGGCGAACACTGAAGCTTTCTTT. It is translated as CASSALQANTEAFF. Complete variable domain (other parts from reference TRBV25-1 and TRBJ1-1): EADIYQTPRYLVIGTGKKITLECSQTMGHDKMYWYQQDPGMELHLIHYSYGVNSTEKGDLSSESTVSRIRTEHFPLTLESARPSHTSQYLCASSALQANTEAFFGQGTRLTVV.

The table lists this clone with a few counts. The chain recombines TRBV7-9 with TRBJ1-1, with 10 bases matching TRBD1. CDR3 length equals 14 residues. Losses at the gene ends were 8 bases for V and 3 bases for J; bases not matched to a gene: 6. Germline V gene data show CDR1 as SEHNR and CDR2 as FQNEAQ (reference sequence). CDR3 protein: CASGPGQGYTEAFF. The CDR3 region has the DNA TGTGCCAGCGGACCGGGACAGGGGTACACTGAAGCTTTCTTT. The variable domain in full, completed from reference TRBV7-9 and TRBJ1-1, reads DTGVSQNPRHKITKRGQNVTFRCDPISEHNRLYWYRQTLGQGPEFLTYFQNEAQLEKSRLLSDRFSAERPKGSFSTLEIQRTEQGDSAMYLCASGPGQGYTEAFFGQGTRLTVV.

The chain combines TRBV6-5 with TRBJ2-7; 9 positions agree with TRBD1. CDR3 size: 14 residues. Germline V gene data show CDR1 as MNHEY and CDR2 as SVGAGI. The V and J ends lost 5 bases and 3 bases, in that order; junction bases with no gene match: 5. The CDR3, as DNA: TGTGCCAGCAGTCCGGAGACAGGGGGCTACGAGCAGTACTTC. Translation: CASSPETGGYEQYF.

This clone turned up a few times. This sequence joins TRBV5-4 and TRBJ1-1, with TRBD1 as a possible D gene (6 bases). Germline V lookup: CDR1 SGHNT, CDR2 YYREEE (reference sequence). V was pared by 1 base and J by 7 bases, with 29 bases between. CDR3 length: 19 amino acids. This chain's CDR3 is CASSLTSGAVLLISSEAFF. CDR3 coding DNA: TGTGCCAGCAGCTTGACTTCAGGGGCTGTACTCCTCATCTCTAGTGAAGCTTTCTTT.

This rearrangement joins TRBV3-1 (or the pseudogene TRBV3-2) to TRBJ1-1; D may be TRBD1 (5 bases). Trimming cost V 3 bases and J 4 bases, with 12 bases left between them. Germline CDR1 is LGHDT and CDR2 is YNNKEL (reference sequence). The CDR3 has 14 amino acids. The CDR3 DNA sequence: TGTGCCAGCAGCCATGCGGGACTCAGCACTGAAGCTTTCTTT. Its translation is CASSHAGLSTEAFF.

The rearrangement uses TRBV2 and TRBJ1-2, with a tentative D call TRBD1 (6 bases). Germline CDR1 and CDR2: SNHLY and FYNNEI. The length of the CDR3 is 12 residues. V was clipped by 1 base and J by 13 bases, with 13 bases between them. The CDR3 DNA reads TGTGCCAGCAGTGAAGGGCGGGGGCGGTGCACCTTC. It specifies CASSEGRGRCTF.

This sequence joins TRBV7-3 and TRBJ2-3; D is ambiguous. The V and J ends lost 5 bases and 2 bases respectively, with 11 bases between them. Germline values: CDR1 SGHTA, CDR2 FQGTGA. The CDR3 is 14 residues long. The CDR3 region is CASSPLKSTDTQYF. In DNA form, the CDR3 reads TGTGCCAGCAGCCCCCTAAAATCCACAGATACGCAGTATTTT.

The CDR3 is CASSLTRSTEAFF. The CDR3 DNA sequence: TGTGCCAGCAGCCTCACACGCTCCACTGAAGCTTTCTTT. The chain couples TRBV7-2 to TRBJ1-1; the D is unclear. V gave up 5 bases and J gave up 4 bases, with 11 bases separating them. The V gene's germline CDR1 is SGHTA and CDR2 FQGNSA. The CDR3 runs to 13 residues.

This CDR3 reads CASSQEETSAFANTGELFF. DNA of the CDR3: TGCGCCAGCAGCCAAGAGGAAACTAGCGCGTTCGCGAACACCGGGGAGCTGTTTTTT. The V and J genes are TRBV4-3 and TRBJ2-2; 7 bases line up with TRBD2. The V and J ends lost 0 bases and 0 bases, in that order; junction bases with no gene match: 10. The germline CDR1 and CDR2 sequences are LGHNA and YSLEER. The CDR3 totals 19 residues.

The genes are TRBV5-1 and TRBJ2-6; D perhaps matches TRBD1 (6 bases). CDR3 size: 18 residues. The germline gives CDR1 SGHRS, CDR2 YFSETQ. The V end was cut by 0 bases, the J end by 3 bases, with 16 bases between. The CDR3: CASSLEYQGSYGANVLTF. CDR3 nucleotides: TGCGCCAGCAGCTTGGAGTATCAGGGGAGTTATGGGGCCAACGTCCTGACTTTC.

Here the CDR3 DNA reads TGTGCCAGCTCACCAACTCAGGGGATGTCCTACGAGCAGTACTTC. Translating it yields CASSPTQGMSYEQYF. The chain carries TRBV18 and TRBJ2-7; the D gene is possibly TRBD1 (6 bases). V shed 2 bases and J shed 1 base, with 12 bases lying between them. CDR1 KGHSH and CDR2 LQKENI come from the germline V gene. CDR3 length: 15 amino acids.

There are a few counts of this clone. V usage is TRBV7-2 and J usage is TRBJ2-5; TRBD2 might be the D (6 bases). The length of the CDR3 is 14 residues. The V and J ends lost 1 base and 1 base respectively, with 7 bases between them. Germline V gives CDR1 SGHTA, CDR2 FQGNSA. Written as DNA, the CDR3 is TGTGCCAGCAGCTTAGTGGGGGGCCAAGAGACCCAGTACTTC. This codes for CASSLVGGQETQYF.

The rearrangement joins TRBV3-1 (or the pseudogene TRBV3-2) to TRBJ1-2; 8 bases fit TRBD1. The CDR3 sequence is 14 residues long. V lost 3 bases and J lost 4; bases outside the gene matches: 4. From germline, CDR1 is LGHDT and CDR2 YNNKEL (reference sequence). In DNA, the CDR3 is TGTGCCAGCAGCCAGGGACAGGATCTCTATGGCTACACCTTC. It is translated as CASSQGQDLYGYTF.